This TCR beta chain was captured in a study of T cell repertoires in cytomegalovirus infection. TCRdb recomputed calls from the reads with MiXCR, one row per CDR3 protein. The table has 250,000 to 300,000 distinct CDR3 sequences, under 30% seen once; the top ten hold roughly 13%. The CDR3 is 13 residues long. With 2 bases removed from V and 7 bases from J, the gap between germline ends came to 9 bases. In germline, CDR1 is SGHAT, CDR2 FQNNGV. V is TRBV11-2 and J is TRBJ1-5; D uncertain. This clonotype was sampled from a human donor in good health (CMV status not recorded). Some clones in this sample may be carry-over from other donors' samples. The material sequenced was PBMCs. CDR3 DNA: TGTGCCAGCAGCTTAACAGAGGGCCAGCCCCAGCATTTT. It codes for CASSLTEGQPQHF.